This T cell receptor beta chain was observed in a study of human T cells and chemical hapten exposure. Overall study context: In the sensitization step, 2% DPC was placed on approximately 2 cm by approximately 2 cm of upper inner arm skin. Weekly diphenylcyclopropenone doses were given to patients' scalps across the approximately 24-week study. Study results and limitations: Alopecia was present in the donors, so their immune response may differ from healthy people's.

TCRdb called the RACE reads again in MiXCR, with one record for every CDR3 protein. Of over 100,000 distinct CDR3 sequences listed, about 11% are singletons. The CDR3 loop spans 15 amino acids. V shed 5 bases, J shed 2 bases, and the junction held 6 bases outside the gene matches. Germline CDR1 KGHSH, CDR2 LQKENI. The sample holds a few counts of this clonotype. Its antigen is not identified. Time point specified: patch test 3, about 24 weeks after DPC sensitization. Treatment indicated: therapeutic diphenylcyclopropenone sensitization with weekly scalp DPC. The total RNA was obtained from whole blood that was not fractionated.

The source material was whole blood, sampled in connection with sensitization to the hapten diphenylcyclopropenone (DPC). This TCR derives from a woman aged 50 to 65 with alopecia areata. Some clones in this sample may be carry-over from other donors' samples. The chain combines TRBV18 with TRBJ1-5, with 7 bases identical to TRBD1. In DNA, the CDR3 is TGTGCCAGCTCAACCGGACAGGACCGCAATCAGCCCCAGCATTTT. Translating gives CASSTGQDRNQPQHF.